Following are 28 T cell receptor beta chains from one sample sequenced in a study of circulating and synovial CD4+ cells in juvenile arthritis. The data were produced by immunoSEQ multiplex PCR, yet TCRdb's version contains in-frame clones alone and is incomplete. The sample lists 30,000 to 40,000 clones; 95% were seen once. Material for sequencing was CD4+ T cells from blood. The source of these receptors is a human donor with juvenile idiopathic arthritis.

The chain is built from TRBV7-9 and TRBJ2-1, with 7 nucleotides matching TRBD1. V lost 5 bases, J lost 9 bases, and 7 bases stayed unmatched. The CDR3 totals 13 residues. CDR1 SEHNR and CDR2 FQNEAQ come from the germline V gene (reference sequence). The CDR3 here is CASSLSQGLEQFF. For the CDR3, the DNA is TGTGCCAGCAGCCTATCACAGGGGCTTGAGCAGTTCTTC.

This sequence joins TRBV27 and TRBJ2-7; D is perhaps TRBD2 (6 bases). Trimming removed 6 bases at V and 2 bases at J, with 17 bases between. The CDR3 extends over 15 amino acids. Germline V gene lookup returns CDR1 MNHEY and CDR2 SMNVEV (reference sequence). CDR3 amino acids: CASSSARDSTYEQYF. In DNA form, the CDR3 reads TGTGCCAGCAGCTCCGCCCGGGACTCTACCTACGAGCAGTACTTC.

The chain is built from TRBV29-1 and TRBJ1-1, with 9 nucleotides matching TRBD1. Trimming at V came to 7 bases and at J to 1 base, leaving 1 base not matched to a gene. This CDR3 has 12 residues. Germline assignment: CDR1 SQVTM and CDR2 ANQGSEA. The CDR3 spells CSGTGANTEAFF. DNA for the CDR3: TGCAGCGGGACAGGGGCGAACACTGAAGCTTTCTTT.

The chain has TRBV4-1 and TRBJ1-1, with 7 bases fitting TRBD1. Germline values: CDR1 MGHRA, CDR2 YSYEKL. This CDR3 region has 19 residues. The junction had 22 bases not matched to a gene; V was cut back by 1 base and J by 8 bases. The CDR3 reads CASSQGGTLRDSGLEEAFF. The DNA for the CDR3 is TGCGCCAGCAGCCAAGGGGGGACACTTAGGGACAGCGGGTTGGAGGAAGCTTTCTTT.

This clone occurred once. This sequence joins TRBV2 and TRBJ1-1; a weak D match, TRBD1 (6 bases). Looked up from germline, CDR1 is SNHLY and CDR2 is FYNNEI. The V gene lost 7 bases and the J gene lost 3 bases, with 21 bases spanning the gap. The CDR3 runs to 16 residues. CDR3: CASIEGGVHWDTEAFF. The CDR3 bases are TGTGCCAGCATCGAAGGGGGGGTACATTGGGACACTGAAGCTTTCTTT.

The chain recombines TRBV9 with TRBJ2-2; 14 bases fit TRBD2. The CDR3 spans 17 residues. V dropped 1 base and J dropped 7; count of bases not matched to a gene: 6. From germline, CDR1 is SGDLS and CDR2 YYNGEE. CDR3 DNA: TGTGCCAGCAGCGTACTGGGGACTAGCGGGAGAGGCGGGGAGCTGTTTTTT. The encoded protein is CASSVLGTSGRGGELFF. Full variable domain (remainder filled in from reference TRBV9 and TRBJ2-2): DSGVTQTPKHLITATGQRVTLRCSPRSGDLSVYWYQQSLDQGLQFLIQYYNGEERAKGNILERFSAQQFPDLHSELNLSSLELGDSALYFCASSVLGTSGRGGELFFGEGSRLTVL.

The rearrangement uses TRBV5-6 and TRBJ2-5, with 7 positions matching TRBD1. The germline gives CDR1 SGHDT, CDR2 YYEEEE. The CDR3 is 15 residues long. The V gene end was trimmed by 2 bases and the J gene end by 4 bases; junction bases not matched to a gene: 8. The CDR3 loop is CASSFRDRSSETQYF. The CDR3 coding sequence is TGTGCCAGCAGCTTTAGGGACAGATCATCAGAGACCCAGTACTTC.

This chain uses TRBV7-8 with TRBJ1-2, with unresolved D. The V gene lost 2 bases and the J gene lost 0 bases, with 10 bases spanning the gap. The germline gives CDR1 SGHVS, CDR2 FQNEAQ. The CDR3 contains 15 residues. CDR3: CASSLTEAPNYGYTF. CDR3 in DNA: TGTGCCAGCAGCTTAACGGAGGCTCCTAACTATGGCTACACCTTC.

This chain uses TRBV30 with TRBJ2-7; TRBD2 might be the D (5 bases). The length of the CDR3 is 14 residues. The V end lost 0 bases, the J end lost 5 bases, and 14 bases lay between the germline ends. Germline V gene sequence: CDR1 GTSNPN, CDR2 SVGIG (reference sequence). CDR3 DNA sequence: TGTGCCTGGAGTGTAGGGCTAGCCGACCACGAGCAGTACTTC. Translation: CAWSVGLADHEQYF.

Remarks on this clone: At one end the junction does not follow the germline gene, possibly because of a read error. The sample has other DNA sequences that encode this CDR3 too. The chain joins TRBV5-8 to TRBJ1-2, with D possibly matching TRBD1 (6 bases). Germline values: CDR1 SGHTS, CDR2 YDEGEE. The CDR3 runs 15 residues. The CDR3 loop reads CASSLIAGANYGYTF. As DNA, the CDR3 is TGTGCCAGCAGCTTGATAGCAGGGGCTAACTACGGCTACACCTTC.

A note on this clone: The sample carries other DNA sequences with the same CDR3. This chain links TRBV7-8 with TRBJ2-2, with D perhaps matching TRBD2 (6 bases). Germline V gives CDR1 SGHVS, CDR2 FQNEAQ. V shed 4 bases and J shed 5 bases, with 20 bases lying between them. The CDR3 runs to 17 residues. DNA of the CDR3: TGTGCCAGCAGCTCCACCGGGGCAGCGGGTGCGACCGGGGAGCTGTTTTTT. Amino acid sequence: CASSSTGAAGATGELFF.

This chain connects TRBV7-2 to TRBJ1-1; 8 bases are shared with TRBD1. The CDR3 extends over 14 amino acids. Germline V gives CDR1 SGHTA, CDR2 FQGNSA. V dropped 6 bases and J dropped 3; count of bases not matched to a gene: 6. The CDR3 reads CASRLYRGDTEAFF. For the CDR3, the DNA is TGTGCCAGCAGGTTGTACAGGGGGGACACTGAAGCTTTCTTT.

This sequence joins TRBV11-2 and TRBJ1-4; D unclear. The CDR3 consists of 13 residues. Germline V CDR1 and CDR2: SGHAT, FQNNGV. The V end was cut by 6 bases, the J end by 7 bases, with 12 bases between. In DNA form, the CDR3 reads TGTGCCAGCAGACATGGAGACGGTGAAAAACTGTTTTTT. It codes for CASRHGDGEKLFF. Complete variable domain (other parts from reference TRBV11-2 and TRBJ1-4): EAGVAQSPRYKIIEKRQSVAFWCNPISGHATLYWYQQILGQGPKLLIQFQNNGVVDDSQLPKDRFSAERLKGVDSTLKIQPAKLEDSAVYLCASRHGDGEKLFFGSGTQLSVL.

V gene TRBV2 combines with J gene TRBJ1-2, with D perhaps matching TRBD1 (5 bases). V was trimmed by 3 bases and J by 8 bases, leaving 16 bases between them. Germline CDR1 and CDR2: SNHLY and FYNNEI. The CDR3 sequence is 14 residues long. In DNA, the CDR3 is TGTGCCAGCAGTGAGCTGGGACTCGGAATCGGCTACACCTTC. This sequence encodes CASSELGLGIGYTF.

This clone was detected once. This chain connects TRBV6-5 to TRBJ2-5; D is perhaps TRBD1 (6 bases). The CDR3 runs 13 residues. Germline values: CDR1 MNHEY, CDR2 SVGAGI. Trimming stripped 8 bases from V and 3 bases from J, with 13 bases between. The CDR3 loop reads CASHRDTKETQYF. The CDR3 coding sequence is TGTGCCAGCCACCGGGACACAAAAGAGACCCAGTACTTC.

In DNA form, the CDR3 reads TGTGCCACCAGCAGAGATCACGGGACTAGCGCCCAGAGGCTGTTCTTC. Translating gives CATSRDHGTSAQRLFF. The chain carries TRBV15 and TRBJ2-1; TRBD2 agrees at 10 bases. CDR1 is LNHNV, CDR2 YYDKDF, per germline (reference sequence). V dropped 0 bases and J dropped 15; count of bases not matched to a gene: 14. The CDR3 sequence is 16 residues long.

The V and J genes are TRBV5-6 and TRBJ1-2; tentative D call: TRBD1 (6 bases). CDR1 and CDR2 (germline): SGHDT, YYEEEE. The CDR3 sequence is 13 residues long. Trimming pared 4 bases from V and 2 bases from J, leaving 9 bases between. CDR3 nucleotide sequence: TGTGCCAGCAGCCCGGACAGAAACTATGGCTACACCTTC. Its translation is CASSPDRNYGYTF. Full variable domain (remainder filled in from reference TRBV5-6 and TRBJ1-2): DAGVTQSPTHLIKTRGQQVTLRCSPKSGHDTVSWYQQALGQGPQFIFQYYEEEERQRGNFPDRFSGHQFPNYSSELNVNALLLGDSALYLCASSPDRNYGYTFGSGTRLTVV.

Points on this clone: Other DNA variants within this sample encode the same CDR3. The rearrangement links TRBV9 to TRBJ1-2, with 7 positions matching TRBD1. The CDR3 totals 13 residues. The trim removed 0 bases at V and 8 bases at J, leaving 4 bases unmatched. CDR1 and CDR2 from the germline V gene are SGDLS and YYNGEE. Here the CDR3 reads CASSVGDREGYTF. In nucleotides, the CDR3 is TGTGCCAGCAGCGTAGGAGACAGGGAGGGCTACACCTTC.

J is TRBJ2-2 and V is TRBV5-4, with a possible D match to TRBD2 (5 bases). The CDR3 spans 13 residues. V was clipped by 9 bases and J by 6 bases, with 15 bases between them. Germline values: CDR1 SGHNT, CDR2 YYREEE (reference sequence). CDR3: CATAGWVPGELFF. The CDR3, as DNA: TGTGCCACCGCGGGTTGGGTCCCCGGGGAGCTGTTTTTT. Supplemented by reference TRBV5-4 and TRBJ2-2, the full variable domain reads ETGVTQSPTHLIKTRGQQVTLRCSSQSGHNTVSWYQQALGQGPQFIFQYYREEENGRGNFPPRFSGLQFPNYSSELNVNALELDDSALYLCATAGWVPGELFFGEGSRLTVL.

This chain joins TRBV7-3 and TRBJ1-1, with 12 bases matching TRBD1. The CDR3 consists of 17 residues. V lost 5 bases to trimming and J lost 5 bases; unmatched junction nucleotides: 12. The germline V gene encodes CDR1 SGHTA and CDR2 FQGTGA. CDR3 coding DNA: TGTGCCAGCAGCCTAATTGGGACAGGGGGCCCCGGGACTGAAGCTTTCTTT. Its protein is CASSLIGTGGPGTEAFF. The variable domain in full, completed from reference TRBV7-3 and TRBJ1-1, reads GAGVSQTPSNKVTEKGKYVELRCDPISGHTALYWYRQSLGQGPEFLIYFQGTGAADDSGLPNDRFFAVRPEGSVSTLKIQRTERGDSAVYLCASSLIGTGGPGTEAFFGQGTRLTVV.

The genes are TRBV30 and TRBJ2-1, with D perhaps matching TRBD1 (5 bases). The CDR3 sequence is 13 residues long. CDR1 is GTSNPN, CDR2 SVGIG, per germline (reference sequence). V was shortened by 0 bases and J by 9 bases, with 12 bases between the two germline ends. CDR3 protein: CAWSVQASGEQFF. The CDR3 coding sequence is TGTGCCTGGAGTGTACAGGCGTCGGGTGAGCAGTTCTTC.

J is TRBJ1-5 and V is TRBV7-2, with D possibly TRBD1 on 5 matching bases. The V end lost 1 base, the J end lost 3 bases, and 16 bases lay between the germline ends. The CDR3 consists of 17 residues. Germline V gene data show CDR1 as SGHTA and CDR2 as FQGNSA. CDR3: CASSLGARGGYNQPQHF. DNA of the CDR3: TGTGCCAGCAGCTTAGGGGCGCGGGGCGGCTACAATCAGCCCCAGCATTTT.

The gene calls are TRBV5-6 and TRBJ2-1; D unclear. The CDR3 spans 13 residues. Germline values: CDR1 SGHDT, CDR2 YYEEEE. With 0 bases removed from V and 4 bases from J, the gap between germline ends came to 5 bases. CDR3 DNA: TGTGCCAGCAGCTTGGGACATTACAATGAGCAGTTCTTC. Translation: CASSLGHYNEQFF.

CDR3 loop: CASSGRDSRTQYF. In nucleotides, the CDR3 is TGTGCCAGCAGTGGACGGGACTCCCGTACGCAGTATTTT. The chain links TRBV6-1 to TRBJ2-3; a weak D match, TRBD2 (6 bases). The CDR3 loop spans 13 amino acids. CDR1 and CDR2 from the germline V gene are MNHNS and SASEGT. V was cut by 4 bases and J by 8 bases, with 13 bases left in between.

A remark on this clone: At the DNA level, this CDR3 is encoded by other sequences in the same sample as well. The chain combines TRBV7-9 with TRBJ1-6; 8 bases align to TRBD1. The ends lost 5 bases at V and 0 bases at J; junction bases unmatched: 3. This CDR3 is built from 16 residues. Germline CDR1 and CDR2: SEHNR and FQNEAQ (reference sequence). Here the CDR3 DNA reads TGTGCCAGCAGCCGGGACAGGAGCTCCTATAATTCACCCCTCCACTTT. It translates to CASSRDRSSYNSPLHF.

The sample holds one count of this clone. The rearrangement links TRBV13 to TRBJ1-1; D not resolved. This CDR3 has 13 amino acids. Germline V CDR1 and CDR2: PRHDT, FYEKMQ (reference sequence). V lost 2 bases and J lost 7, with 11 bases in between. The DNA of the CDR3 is TGTGCCAGCAGCTTATCCGGACTCATTGAAGCTTTCTTT. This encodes CASSLSGLIEAFF.

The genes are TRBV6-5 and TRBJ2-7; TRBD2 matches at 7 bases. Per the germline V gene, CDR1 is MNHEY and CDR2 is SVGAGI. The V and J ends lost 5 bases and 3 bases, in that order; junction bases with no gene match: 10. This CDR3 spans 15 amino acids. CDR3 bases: TGTGCCAGCAGTGGATCAGGACTAGGCCTCTACGAGCAGTACTTC. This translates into CASSGSGLGLYEQYF.

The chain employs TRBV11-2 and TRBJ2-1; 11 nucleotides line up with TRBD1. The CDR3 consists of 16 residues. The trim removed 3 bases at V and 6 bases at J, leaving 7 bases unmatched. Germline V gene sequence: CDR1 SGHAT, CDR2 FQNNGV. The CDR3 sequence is CASSFLGQGVGNEQFF. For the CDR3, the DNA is TGTGCCAGCAGCTTCCTGGGACAGGGGGTAGGCAATGAGCAGTTCTTC.